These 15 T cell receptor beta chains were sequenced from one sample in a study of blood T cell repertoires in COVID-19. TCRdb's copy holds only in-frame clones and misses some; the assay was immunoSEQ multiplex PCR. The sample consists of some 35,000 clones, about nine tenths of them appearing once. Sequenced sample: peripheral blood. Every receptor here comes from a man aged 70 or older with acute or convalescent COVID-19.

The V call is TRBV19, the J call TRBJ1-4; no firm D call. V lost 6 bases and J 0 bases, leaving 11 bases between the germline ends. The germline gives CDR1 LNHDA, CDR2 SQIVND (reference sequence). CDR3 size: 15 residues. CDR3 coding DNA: TGTGCCAGTAGCCGAACAGCCGCAACTAATGAAAAACTGTTTTTT. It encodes CASSRTAATNEKLFF. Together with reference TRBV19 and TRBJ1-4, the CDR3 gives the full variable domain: DGGITQSPKYLFRKEGQNVTLSCEQNLNHDAMYWYRQDPGQGLRLIYYSQIVNDFQKGDIAEGYSVSREKKESFPLTVTSAQKNPTAFYLCASSRTAATNEKLFFGSGTQLSVL.

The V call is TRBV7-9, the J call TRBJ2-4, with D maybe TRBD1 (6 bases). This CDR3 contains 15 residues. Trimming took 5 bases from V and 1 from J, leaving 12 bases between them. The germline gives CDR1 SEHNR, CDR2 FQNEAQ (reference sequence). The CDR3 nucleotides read TGTGCCAGCAGCGGACAGATTTGGGCCAAAAACATTCAGTACTTC. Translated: CASSGQIWAKNIQYF.

The CDR3 bases are TGTGCCAGCAGTTACAGTCTAGCGGAAACATCAGATACGCAGTATTTT. This translates into CASSYSLAETSDTQYF. The gene calls are TRBV6-2 or TRBV6-3 and TRBJ2-3; TRBD2 aligns across 7 bases. Germline V gene sequence: CDR1 MNHEY, CDR2 SVGEGT. V lost 2 bases to trimming and J lost 4 bases; unmatched junction nucleotides: 9. The CDR3 extends over 16 amino acids.

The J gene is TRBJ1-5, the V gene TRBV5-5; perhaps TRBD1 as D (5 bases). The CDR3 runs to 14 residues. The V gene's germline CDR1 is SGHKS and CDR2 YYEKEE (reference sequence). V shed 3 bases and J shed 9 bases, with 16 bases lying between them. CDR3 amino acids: CASSSGTARRPQHF. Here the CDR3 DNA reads TGTGCCAGCAGCTCCGGGACTGCCCGGCGGCCCCAGCATTTT. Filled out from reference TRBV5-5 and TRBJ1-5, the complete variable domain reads DAGVTQSPTHLIKTRGQQVTLRCSPISGHKSVSWYQQVLGQGPQFIFQYYEKEERGRGNFPDRFSARQFPNYSSELNVNALLLGDSALYLCASSSGTARRPQHFGDGTRLSIL.

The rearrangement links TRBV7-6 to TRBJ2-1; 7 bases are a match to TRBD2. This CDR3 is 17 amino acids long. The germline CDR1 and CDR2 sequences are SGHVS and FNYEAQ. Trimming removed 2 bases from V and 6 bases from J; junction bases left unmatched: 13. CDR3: CASSLLVGGSTGNEQFF. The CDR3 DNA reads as TGTGCCAGCAGCTTACTGGTTGGCGGGAGCACTGGCAATGAGCAGTTCTTC.

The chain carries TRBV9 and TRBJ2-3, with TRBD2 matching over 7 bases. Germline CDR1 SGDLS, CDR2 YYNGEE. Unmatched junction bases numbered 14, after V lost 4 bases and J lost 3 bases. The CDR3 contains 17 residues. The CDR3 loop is CASSPNPSGVGTDTQYF. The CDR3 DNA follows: TGTGCCAGCAGCCCAAACCCTAGCGGAGTGGGGACAGATACGCAGTATTTT.

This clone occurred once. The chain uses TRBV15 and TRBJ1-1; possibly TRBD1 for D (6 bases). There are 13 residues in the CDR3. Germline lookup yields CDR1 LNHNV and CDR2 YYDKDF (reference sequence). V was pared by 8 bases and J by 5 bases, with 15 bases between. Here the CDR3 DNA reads TGTGCCACCGGCCCAGGGGATCGAACTGAAGCTTTCTTT. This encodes CATGPGDRTEAFF.

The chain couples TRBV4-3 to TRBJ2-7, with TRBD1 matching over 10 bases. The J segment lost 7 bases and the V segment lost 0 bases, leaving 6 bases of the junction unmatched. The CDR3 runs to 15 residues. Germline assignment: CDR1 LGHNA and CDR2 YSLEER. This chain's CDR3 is CASSQDDRGPGEQYF. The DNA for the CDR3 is TGCGCCAGCAGCCAAGATGACAGGGGGCCGGGGGAGCAGTACTTC.

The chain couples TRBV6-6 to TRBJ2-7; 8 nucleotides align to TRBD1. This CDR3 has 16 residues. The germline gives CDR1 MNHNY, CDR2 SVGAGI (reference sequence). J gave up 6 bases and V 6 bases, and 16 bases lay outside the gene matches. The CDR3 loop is CASSNPPTGGLFEQYF. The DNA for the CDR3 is TGTGCCAGCAGCAACCCCCCCACAGGGGGTCTATTCGAGCAGTACTTC.

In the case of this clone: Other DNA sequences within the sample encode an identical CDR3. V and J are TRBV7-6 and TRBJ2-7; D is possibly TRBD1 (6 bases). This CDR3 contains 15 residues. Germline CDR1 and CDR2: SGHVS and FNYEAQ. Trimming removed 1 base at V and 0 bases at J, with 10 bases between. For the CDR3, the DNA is TGTGCCAGCAGCTTAGGTACAGGGAGCTCCTACGAGCAGTACTTC. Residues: CASSLGTGSSYEQYF.

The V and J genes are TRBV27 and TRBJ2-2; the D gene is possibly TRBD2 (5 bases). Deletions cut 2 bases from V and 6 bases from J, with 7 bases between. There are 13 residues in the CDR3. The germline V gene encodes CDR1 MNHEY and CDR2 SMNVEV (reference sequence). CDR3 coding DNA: TGTGCCAGCAGTTTAAAGCGGCCCGGGGAGCTGTTTTTT. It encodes CASSLKRPGELFF.

The CDR3 nucleotides are TGCGCCAGCTTGGGGGGAGTTCGAGGGACCCAGTACTTC. Protein sequence: CASLGGVRGTQYF. The rearrangement links TRBV10-2 to TRBJ2-5; D is perhaps TRBD2 (6 bases). Germline V gene sequence: CDR1 WSHSY, CDR2 SAAADI. Trimming took off 8 bases at V and 7 bases at J, with 17 bases between the two ends. CDR3 length: 13 amino acids.

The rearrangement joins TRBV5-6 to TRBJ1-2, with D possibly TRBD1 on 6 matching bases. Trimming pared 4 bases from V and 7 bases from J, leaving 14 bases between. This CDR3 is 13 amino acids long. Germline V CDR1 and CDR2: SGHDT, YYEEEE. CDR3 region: CASSGTGLRGYTF. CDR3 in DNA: TGTGCCAGCAGCGGAACAGGGTTGCGTGGCTACACCTTC.

The CDR3 DNA reads as TGTGCCAGCAGTTTATCGGGGCAGAACACCGGGGAGCTGTTTTTT. Its translation: CASSLSGQNTGELFF. This rearrangement joins TRBV27 to TRBJ2-2, with D maybe TRBD1 (5 bases). In germline, CDR1 is MNHEY, CDR2 SMNVEV (reference sequence). The CDR3 runs 15 residues. The V and J ends lost 0 bases and 1 base respectively, with 6 bases between them.

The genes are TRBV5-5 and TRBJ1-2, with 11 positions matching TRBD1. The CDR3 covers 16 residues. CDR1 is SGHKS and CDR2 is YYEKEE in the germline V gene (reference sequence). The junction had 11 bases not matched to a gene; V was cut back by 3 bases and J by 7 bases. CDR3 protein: CASSWTGGAGTSGYTF. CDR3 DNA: TGTGCCAGCAGCTGGACAGGGGGCGCGGGAACTAGTGGCTACACCTTC.